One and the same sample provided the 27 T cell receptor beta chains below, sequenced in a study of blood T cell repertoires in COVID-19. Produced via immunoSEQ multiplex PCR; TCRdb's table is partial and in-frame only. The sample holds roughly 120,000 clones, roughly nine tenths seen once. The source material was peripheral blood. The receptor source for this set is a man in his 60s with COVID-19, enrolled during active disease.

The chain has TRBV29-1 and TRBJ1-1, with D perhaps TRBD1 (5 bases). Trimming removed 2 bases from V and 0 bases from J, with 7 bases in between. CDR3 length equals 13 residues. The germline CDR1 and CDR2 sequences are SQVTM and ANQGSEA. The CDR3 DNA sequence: TGCAGCGTTGAACCAGGGATGAACACTGAAGCTTTCTTT. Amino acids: CSVEPGMNTEAFF.

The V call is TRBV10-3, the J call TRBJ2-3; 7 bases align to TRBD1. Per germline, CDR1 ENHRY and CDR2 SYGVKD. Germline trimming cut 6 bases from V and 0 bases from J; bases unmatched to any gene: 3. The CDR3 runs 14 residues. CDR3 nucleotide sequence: TGTGCCATCAGAGGGACAGATAGCACAGATACGCAGTATTTT. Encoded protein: CAIRGTDSTDTQYF.

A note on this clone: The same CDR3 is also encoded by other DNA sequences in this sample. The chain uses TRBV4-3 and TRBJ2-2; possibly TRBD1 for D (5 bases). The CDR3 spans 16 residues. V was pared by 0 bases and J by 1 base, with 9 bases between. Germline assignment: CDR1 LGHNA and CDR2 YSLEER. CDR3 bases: TGCGCCAGCAGCCAAGAAGTCGGACAGAACACCGGGGAGCTGTTTTTT. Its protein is CASSQEVGQNTGELFF.

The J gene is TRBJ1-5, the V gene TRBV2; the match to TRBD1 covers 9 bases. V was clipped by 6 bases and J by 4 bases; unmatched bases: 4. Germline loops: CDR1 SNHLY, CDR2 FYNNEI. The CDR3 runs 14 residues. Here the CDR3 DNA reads TGTGCCAGCAGGAGGGACAGGGCTAATCAGCCCCAGCATTTT. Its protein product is CASRRDRANQPQHF.

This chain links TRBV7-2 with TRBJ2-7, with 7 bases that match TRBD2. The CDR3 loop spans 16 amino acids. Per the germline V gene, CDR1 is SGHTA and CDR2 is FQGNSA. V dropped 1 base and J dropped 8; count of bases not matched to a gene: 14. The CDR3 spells CASSLGFLAGKGQQYF. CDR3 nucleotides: TGTGCCAGCAGCTTAGGGTTTTTAGCGGGCAAAGGACAGCAGTACTTC. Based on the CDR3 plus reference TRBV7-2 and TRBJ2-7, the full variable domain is GAGVSQSPSNKVTEKGKDVELRCDPISGHTALYWYRQSLGQGLEFLIYFQGNSAPDKSGLPSDRFSAERTGGSVSTLTIQRTQQEDSAVYLCASSLGFLAGKGQQYFGPGTRLTVT.

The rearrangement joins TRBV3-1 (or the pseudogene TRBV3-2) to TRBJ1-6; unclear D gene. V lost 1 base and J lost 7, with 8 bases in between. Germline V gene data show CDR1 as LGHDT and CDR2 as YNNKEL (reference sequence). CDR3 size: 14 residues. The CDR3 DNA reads TGTGCCAGCAGCCAAGGGGCCAAGAATTCACCCCTCCACTTT. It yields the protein CASSQGAKNSPLHF.

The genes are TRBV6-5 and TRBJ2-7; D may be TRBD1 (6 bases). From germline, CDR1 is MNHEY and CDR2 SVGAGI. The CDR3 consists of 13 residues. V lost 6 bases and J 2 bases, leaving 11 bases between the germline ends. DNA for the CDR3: TGTGCCAGCAGAGACAGGCTTACCTACGAGCAGTACTTC. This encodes CASRDRLTYEQYF.

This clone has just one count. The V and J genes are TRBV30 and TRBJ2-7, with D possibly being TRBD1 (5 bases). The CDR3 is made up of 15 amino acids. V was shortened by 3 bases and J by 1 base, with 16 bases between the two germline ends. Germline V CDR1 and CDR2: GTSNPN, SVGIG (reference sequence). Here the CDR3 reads CAWSEGAGLSYEQYF. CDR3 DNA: TGTGCCTGGAGCGAAGGGGCAGGTCTATCCTACGAGCAGTACTTC.

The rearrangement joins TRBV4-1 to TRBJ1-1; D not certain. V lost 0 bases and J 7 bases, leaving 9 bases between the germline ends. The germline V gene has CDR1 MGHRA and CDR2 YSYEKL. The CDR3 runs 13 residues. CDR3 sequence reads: CASSQDERREAFF. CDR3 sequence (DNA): TGCGCCAGCAGCCAAGATGAGCGGCGTGAAGCTTTCTTT.

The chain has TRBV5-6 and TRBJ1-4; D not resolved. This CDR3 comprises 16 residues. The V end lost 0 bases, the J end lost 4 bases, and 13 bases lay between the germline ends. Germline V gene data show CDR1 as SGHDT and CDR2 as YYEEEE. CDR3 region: CASSLALGGFNEKLFF. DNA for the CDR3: TGTGCCAGCAGCTTGGCTTTGGGAGGTTTTAATGAAAAACTGTTTTTT.

The DNA of the CDR3 is TGCGCCAGCAGCCTGCTTGCTTTTGGGACTAGCGGCACAGATACGCAGTATTTT. Protein: CASSLLAFGTSGTDTQYF. The J gene is TRBJ2-3, the V gene TRBV4-1, with TRBD2 identical over 10 bases. The V and J ends lost 4 bases and 1 base, in that order; junction bases with no gene match: 11. Germline V gene data show CDR1 as MGHRA and CDR2 as YSYEKL. The CDR3 length is 18 residues.

CDR3 region: CASSPFDLATDTQYF. The CDR3 DNA sequence: TGTGCCAGCTCACCCTTCGACCTAGCCACAGATACGCAGTATTTT. The chain is built from TRBV18 and TRBJ2-3; D might be TRBD2 (5 bases). In germline, CDR1 is KGHSH, CDR2 LQKENI. CDR3 size: 15 residues. Trimming shortened V by 3 bases and J by 2 bases, and 12 bases separated the two germline ends.

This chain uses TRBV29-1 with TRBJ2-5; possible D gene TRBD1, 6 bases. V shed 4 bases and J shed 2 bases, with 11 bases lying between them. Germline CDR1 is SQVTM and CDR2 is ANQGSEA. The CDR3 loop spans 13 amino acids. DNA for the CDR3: TGCAGCGTTGTCAGGGGCGTACAAGAGACCCAGTACTTC. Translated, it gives CSVVRGVQETQYF.

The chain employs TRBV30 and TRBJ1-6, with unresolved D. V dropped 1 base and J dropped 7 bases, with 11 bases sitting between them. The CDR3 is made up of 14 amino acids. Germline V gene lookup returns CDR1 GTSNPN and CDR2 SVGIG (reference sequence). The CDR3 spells CAWSGDYSNSPLHF. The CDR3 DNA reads TGTGCCTGGAGTGGTGATTACTCGAATTCACCCCTCCACTTT.

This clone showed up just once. The CDR3 loop is CASSMVGEDQETQYF. In DNA, the CDR3 is TGTGCCAGTAGTATGGTAGGGGAGGACCAAGAGACCCAGTACTTC. The chain recombines TRBV19 with TRBJ2-5; D might be TRBD2 (6 bases). Trimming took 3 bases from V and 0 from J, leaving 11 bases between them. From germline, CDR1 is LNHDA and CDR2 SQIVND (reference sequence). This CDR3 has 15 residues.

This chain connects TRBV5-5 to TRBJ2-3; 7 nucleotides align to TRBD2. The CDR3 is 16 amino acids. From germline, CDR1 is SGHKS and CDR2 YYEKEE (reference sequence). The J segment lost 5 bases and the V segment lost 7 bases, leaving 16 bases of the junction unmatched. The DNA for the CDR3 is TGTGCCAGCCGCTCGCTAGCGGTCTCTAGGATAGATACGCAGTATTTT. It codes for CASRSLAVSRIDTQYF. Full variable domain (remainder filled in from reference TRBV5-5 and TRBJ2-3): DAGVTQSPTHLIKTRGQQVTLRCSPISGHKSVSWYQQVLGQGPQFIFQYYEKEERGRGNFPDRFSARQFPNYSSELNVNALLLGDSALYLCASRSLAVSRIDTQYFGPGTRLTVL.

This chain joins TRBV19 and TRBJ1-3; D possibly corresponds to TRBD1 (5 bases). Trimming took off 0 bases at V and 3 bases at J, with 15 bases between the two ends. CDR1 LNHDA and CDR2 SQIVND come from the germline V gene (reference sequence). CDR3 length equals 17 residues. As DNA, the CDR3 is TGTGCCAGTAGTATAGACCCCCGACAGAACATTGGAAACACCATATATTTT. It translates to CASSIDPRQNIGNTIYF.

The CDR3 region has the DNA TGTGCCAGCAGCTTCTGGACAGGGGGCCCCGGAGCTGAAGCTTTCTTT. Translation gives CASSFWTGGPGAEAFF. V usage is TRBV5-8 and J usage is TRBJ1-1; TRBD1 agrees at 11 bases. The length of the CDR3 is 16 residues. Germline values: CDR1 SGHTS, CDR2 YDEGEE. V lost 2 bases and J lost 6; bases outside the gene matches: 9.

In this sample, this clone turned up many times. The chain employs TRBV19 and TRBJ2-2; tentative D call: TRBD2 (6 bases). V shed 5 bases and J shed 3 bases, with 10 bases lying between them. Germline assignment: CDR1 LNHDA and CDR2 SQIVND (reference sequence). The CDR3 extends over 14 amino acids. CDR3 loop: CASSAGPYTGELFF. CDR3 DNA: TGTGCCAGTAGTGCGGGACCTTACACCGGGGAGCTGTTTTTT. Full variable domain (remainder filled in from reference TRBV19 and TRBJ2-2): DGGITQSPKYLFRKEGQNVTLSCEQNLNHDAMYWYRQDPGQGLRLIYYSQIVNDFQKGDIAEGYSVSREKKESFPLTVTSAQKNPTAFYLCASSAGPYTGELFFGEGSRLTVL.

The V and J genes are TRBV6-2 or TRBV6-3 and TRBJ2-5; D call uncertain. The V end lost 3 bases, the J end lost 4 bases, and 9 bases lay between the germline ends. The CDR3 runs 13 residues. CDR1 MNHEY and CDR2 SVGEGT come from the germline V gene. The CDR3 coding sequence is TGTGCCAGCAGTTATTCGTCGAGAGAGACCCAGTACTTC. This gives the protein CASSYSSRETQYF.

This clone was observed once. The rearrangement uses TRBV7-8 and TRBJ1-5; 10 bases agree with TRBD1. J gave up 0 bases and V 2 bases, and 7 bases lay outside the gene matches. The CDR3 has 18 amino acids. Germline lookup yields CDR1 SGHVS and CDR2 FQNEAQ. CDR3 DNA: TGTGCCAGCAGCTTAAGGATCGGGACAGGGGTTAGCAATCAGCCCCAGCATTTT. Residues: CASSLRIGTGVSNQPQHF.

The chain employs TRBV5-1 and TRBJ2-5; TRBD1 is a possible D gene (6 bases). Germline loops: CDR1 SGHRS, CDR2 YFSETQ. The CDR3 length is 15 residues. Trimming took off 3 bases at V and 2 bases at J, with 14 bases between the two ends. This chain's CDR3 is CASSSIPGTQETQYF. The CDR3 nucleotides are TGCGCCAGCAGCTCAATTCCCGGGACACAAGAGACCCAGTACTTC.

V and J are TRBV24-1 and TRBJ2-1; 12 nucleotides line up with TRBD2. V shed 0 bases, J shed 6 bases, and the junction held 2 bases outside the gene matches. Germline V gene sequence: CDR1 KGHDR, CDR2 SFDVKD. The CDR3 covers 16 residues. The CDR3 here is CATSDLETSGSNEQFF. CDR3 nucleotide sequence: TGTGCCACCAGTGATTTGGAGACTAGCGGGAGCAATGAGCAGTTCTTC.

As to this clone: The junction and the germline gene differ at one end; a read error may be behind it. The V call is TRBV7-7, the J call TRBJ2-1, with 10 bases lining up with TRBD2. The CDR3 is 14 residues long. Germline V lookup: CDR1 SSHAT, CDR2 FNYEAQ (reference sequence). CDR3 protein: CASSLAGEGYEQFF. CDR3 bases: TGTGCCAGCAGCCTAGCGGGAGAAGGGTATGAGCAGTTCTTC.

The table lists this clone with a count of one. CDR3 residues: CASSEDGEDTQYF. The CDR3 coding sequence is TGTGCCAGCAGTGAGGACGGGGAGGATACGCAGTATTTT. The chain recombines TRBV6-4 with TRBJ2-3, with a weak D call TRBD2 (5 bases). Deletions cut 3 bases from V and 6 bases from J, with 10 bases between. CDR1 is MRHNA and CDR2 is SNTAGT in the germline V gene. The CDR3 contains 13 residues.

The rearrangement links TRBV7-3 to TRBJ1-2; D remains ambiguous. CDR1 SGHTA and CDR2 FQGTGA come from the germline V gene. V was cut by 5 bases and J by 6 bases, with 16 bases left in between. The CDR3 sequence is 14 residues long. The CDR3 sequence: CASSPQSGSDGYTF. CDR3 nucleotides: TGTGCCAGCAGCCCCCAGTCGGGGTCGGATGGCTACACCTTC.

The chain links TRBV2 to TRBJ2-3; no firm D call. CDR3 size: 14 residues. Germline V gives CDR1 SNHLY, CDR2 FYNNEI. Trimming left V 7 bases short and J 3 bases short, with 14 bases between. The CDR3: CASTLAGSTDTQYF. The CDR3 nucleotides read TGTGCCAGCACTTTAGCTGGGTCGACAGATACGCAGTATTTT.